The present TCR beta chain was sequenced within a study of shared clonotypes between healthy human individuals. Unmatched junction bases numbered 4, after V lost 4 bases and J lost 6 bases. The germline CDR1 and CDR2 sequences are SGHAT and FQNNGV. The CDR3 runs to 14 residues. Clones were read by immunoSEQ multiplex PCR, and TCRdb kept only the in-frame ones, dropping some. The repertoire holds over a million clones, with roughly 96% as singletons. The chain is built from TRBV11-2 and TRBJ2-1; TRBD2 agrees at 9 bases. The specimen was naive CD4+ T cells sorted from blood. Subset specified: CD45RA+ positively selected. This sequence originates from a man aged 25-45 years in good health. The CDR3 DNA sequence: TGTGCCAGCAGCTCCAGACTAGCGGCCAATGAGCAGTTCTTC. This gives the protein CASSSRLAANEQFF.